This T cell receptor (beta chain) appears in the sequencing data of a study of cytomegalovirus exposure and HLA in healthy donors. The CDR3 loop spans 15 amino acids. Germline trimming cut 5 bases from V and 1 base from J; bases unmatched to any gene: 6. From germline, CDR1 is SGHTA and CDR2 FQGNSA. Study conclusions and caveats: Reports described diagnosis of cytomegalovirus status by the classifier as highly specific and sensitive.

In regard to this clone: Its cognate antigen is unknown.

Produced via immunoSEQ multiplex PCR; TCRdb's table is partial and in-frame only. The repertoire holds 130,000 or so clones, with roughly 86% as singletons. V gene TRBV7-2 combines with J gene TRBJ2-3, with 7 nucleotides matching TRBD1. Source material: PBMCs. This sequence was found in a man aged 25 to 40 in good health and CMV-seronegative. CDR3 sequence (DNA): TGTGCCAGCAGCCCCCGGCAGGGGGGCACAGATACGCAGTATTTT. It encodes CASSPRQGGTDTQYF.